This T cell receptor (beta chain) was captured by sequencing in a study of cytomegalovirus exposure and HLA in healthy donors. The CDR3 extends over 20 residues, inclusive of both ends. PCR amplification relied on 60 Vbeta primers (plus 13 Jbeta primers). Using immunoSEQ multiplex PCR, the repertoire was profiled, and TCRdb retains in-frame clones only, with some absent. The sample lists around 120,000 clones; roughly 70% were seen once. In nominal health when sampled, donors likely had unrecorded immune exposures nonetheless. Remarks on this clone: Its specificity is unknown. The limits of the CDR3 on the DNA are not certain, so only TCRdb's listed CDR3 is given. Other DNA variants within this sample encode the same CDR3.

Overall study results and limits: DRB1 had the most TCR associations and HLA-C the fewest, a later analysis found, with rates varying by HLA locus. Reports described diagnosis of cytomegalovirus status by the classifier as highly specific and sensitive.

Sequencing was done on a sample of PBMCs. The source of this sequence is a woman in her thirties or forties in good health and CMV-seronegative. J is TRBJ1-6 and V is TRBV21-1; the DNA was not used to check the table's D call, TRBD1. TRBV21-1 is tagged as a pseudogene. The CDR3 here is CASSPPDRGRNWGEGSPLHF.